This T cell receptor beta chain was sequenced during a study of glioma-infiltrating T cells. Whole-study results and caveats: Gliomas, especially low-grade, showed above-expected tissue-blood divergence; non-neoplastic patients showed below.

In this sample, this clonotype turned up a few times. Its antigen remains unidentified. The junction shows a germline mismatch at one end, possibly a read error. The iRepertoire nested amplicon-rescue multiplex PCR amplified TCR alpha and beta CDR3s from RNA. One-step reverse transcription and amplification started from around 100-400 ng of tissue mRNA or PBMC total RNA. MiXCR was run by TCRdb on the multiplex PCR reads, yielding one entry per CDR3 protein. The sample has 100,000 to 150,000 distinct CDR3 sequences, around 25% seen once. This CDR3 contains 17 residues. Germline V gives CDR1 SGHDN, CDR2 FVKESK.

The chain joins TRBV14 to TRBJ2-5; D remains unclear. This TCR was sampled from a human donor with low-grade glioma or glioblastoma, undergoing nonglioma brain surgery, or in good health (not recorded which). Sequences were obtained from glioma tissue, nonneoplastic brain tissue, or PBMCs (not recorded which). The DNA of the CDR3 is TGTGCCAGCAGCCCCAAGATAGGTTCCGGGTTCCAAGGGACCCAGTACTTC. Its translation is CASSPKIGSGFQGTQYF.